The following is a TCR beta chain sequence with its context. What it recognizes is unknown. The data belong to a study of blood T cells in healthy people across ages. Study findings and constraints: Expanded clonotype shifts may have been confounded, as the donors had an unknown CMV status.

V dropped 4 bases and J dropped 8; count of bases not matched to a gene: 6. The CDR3 contains 13 residues. Per germline, CDR1 SGHRS and CDR2 YFSETQ. For the second PCR, which ran for 7 to 11 cycles, a sample-barcoded 5' primer and a J-beta primer mix were used. Carrying 12 random nucleotides, a template-switch adaptor labeled each individual cDNA molecule. TCRdb used MiXCR to reprocess the 5' RACE reads, holding one entry per CDR3 protein. The sample lists fewer than 900,000 distinct CDR3 sequences, around 45% occurring once. Each donor was a healthy Caucasian individual from Russia, aged roughly 6 to 90.

The clonotype originates from a woman aged 55-69 years in good health. The sequenced sample was blood. The J gene is TRBJ1-1, the V gene TRBV5-1; TRBD1 agrees at 9 bases. The CDR3 region is CASSTGQGLEAFF. CDR3 nucleotide sequence: TGCGCCAGCAGCACGGGACAGGGTCTCGAAGCTTTCTTT.